The 6 T cell receptor beta chains reported below all come from one sample, sequenced in a study of response to subunit inactivated influenza vaccine. Using its own MiXCR run on the RT-PCR reads, TCRdb lists one record per CDR3 protein. The table lists just over 300,000 distinct CDR3 sequences, around 22% of them singletons. The specimen was PBMCs from blood, collected about 20 months after vaccination. The receptors come from a man in his fifties or sixties who received an inactivated influenza vaccine.

The chain couples TRBV5-1 to TRBJ2-6; 10 positions agree with TRBD2. The CDR3 length is 17 residues. V lost 4 bases to trimming and J lost 2 bases; unmatched junction nucleotides: 6. Germline V lookup: CDR1 SGHRS, CDR2 YFSETQ. In DNA, the CDR3 is TGCGCCAGCAGCCCGACTAGCGGGTTTACTGGGGCCAACGTCCTGACTTTC. Translated: CASSPTSGFTGANVLTF.

This chain connects TRBV4-3 to TRBJ2-4, with 7 bases that match TRBD2. CDR3 length: 14 residues. Trimming took 0 bases from V and 9 from J; bases not matched to a gene: 5. Germline-derived CDR1 and CDR2 are LGHNA and YSLEER. CDR3 bases: TGCGCCAGCAGCCAAGATTTCCAGCGGGGCATTCAGTACTTC. Translating gives CASSQDFQRGIQYF.

The rearrangement links TRBV10-3 to TRBJ2-1; 10 bases agree with TRBD1. Germline V gene data show CDR1 as ENHRY and CDR2 as SYGVKD. The ends lost 7 bases at V and 2 bases at J; junction bases unmatched: 5. This CDR3 is 15 amino acids long. The DNA for the CDR3 is TGTGCCATCAACGCGGGACAGGGGACCTACAATGAGCAGTTCTTC. Protein: CAINAGQGTYNEQFF.

The chain joins TRBV6-1 to TRBJ2-4; D gene ambiguous. The CDR3 contains 16 residues. V was clipped by 2 bases and J by 0 bases, with 11 bases between them. Per germline, CDR1 MNHNS and CDR2 SASEGT. The DNA of the CDR3 is TGTGCCAGCAGTGAATACGAGGCCCTAGCCAAAAACATTCAGTACTTC. This sequence encodes CASSEYEALAKNIQYF.

This clonotype was seen repeatedly, ten times or more. The chain joins TRBV12-3 or TRBV12-4 to TRBJ1-6; 8 nucleotides agree with TRBD1. V gave up 6 bases and J gave up 7 bases; unmatched junction bases: 5. CDR3 size: 14 residues. CDR3 amino acids: CASRVDRGNSPLHF. In nucleotides, the CDR3 is TGTGCCAGCAGGGTCGACAGGGGAAATTCACCCCTCCACTTT.

This chain connects TRBV10-3 to TRBJ2-3; 7 nucleotides align to TRBD2. Losses at the gene ends were 6 bases for V and 3 bases for J; bases not matched to a gene: 6. The CDR3 consists of 14 residues. Germline CDR1 reads ENHRY; CDR2 reads SYGVKD. The CDR3 nucleotides read TGTGCCATCAGCACCAGCGGGGCTACAGATACGCAGTATTTT. It yields the protein CAISTSGATDTQYF.